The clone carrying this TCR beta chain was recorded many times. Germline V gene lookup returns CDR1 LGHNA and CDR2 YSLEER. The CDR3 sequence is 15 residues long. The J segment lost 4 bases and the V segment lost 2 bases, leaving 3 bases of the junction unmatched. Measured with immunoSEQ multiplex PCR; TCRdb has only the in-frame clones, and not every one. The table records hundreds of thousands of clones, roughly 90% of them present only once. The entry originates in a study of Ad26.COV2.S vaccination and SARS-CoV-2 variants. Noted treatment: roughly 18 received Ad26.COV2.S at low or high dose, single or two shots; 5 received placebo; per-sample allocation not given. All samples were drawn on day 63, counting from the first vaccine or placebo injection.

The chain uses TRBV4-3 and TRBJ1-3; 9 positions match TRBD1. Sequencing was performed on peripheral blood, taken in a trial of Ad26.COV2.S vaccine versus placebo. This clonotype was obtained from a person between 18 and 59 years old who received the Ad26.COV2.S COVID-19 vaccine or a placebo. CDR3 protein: CASSQLQGAGNTIYF. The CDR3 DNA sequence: TGCGCCAGCAGCCAACTACAGGGGGCGGGAAACACCATATATTTT.